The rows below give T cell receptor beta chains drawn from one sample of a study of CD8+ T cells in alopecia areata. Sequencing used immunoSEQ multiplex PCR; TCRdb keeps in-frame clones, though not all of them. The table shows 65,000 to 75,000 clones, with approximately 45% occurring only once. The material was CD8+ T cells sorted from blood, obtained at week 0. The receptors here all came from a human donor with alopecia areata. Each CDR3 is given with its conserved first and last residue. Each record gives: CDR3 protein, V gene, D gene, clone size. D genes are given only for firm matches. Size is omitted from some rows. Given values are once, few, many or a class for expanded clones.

CDR3: CSVEPDSAYEQFF; V: TRBV29-1; D: NA; size: NA
CDR3: CASSLVTSGSPGSYEQYF; V: TRBV27; D: TRBD2; size: few
CDR3: CASRPYEQYF; V: TRBV6-5; D: NA; size: NA
CDR3: CASRHDRDNEQFF; V: TRBV7-9; D: TRBD1; size: NA
CDR3: CASALTFGDHTGELFF; V: TRBV12-5; D: NA; size: NA
CDR3: CASSLRAGSNQPQHF; V: TRBV27; D: NA; size: NA
CDR3: CASSLIAGPGTDTQYF; V: TRBV13; D: TRBD2; size: few
CDR3: CATSRREGNQPQHF; V: TRBV15; D: NA; size: once
CDR3: CASSPRLRRDDTQYF; V: TRBV7-9; D: NA; size: few
CDR3: CASSVVPSGTDTQYF; V: TRBV9; D: TRBD2; size: NA
CDR3: CSVGSLFSGNGRIGDTQYF; V: TRBV29-1; D: TRBD2; size: NA
CDR3: CASSSLGREQYF; V: TRBV9; D: NA; size: NA
CDR3: CASSLSGGNGELFF; V: TRBV27; D: NA; size: few
CDR3: CASSEEDPNYGYTF; V: TRBV9; D: NA; size: few
CDR3: CASRFAGGPGNEQFF; V: TRBV27; D: TRBD2; size: NA
CDR3: CSVVDQGIYSYNEQFF; V: TRBV29-1; D: NA; size: NA
CDR3: CASSATGNEQYF; V: TRBV28; D: NA; size: few
CDR3: CASSPARDRGQETQYF; V: TRBV9; D: TRBD1; size: NA